Presented here are 13 T cell receptor beta chains from one specimen sequenced in a study of OX40 agonist ivuxolimab in advanced cancers. Sequencing was performed with immunoSEQ multiplex PCR; in TCRdb, only in-frame clones are kept and a portion is missing. The sample shows tens of thousands of clones, nearly 90% of them seen only once. This material consisted of CD4+ or CD8+ T cells sorted from blood, taken in a trial of the OX40 agonist ivuxolimab. The receptors originated from an adult with an advanced solid tumor such as melanoma, head and neck, liver or kidney cancer.

J is TRBJ1-4 and V is TRBV10-3; 8 bases are shared with TRBD1. The length of the CDR3 is 15 residues. The germline V gene has CDR1 ENHRY and CDR2 SYGVKD. After removal of 3 bases from V and 5 bases from J, the junction contained 5 bases not matched to a gene. CDR3 sequence: CAISDQGAANEKLFF. DNA of the CDR3: TGTGCCATCAGTGACCAGGGGGCGGCCAATGAAAAACTGTTTTTT.

V is TRBV10-1 and J is TRBJ1-1, with D possibly being TRBD1 (6 bases). The CDR3 extends over 13 amino acids. V gave up 3 bases and J gave up 5 bases, with 10 bases separating them. CDR1 WNHNN and CDR2 SYGVQD come from the germline V gene (reference sequence). The CDR3, as DNA: TGCGCCAGCAGTGACAGGGGAGGGACTGAAGCTTTCTTT. Translating it yields CASSDRGGTEAFF.

V gene TRBV6-5 combines with J gene TRBJ2-7; weak D call: TRBD2 (6 bases). Germline V gene data show CDR1 as MNHEY and CDR2 as SVGAGI. The CDR3 is 13 residues long. Trimming took off 2 bases at V and 4 bases at J, with 9 bases between the two ends. CDR3: CASSYLAGYEQYF. The CDR3 DNA sequence: TGTGCCAGCAGTTACCTGGCGGGATACGAGCAGTACTTC.

This sequence joins TRBV5-1 and TRBJ2-7; D not certain. V lost 0 bases to trimming and J lost 4 bases, with 8 bases between them. This CDR3 region has 13 residues. The V gene's germline CDR1 is SGHRS and CDR2 YFSETQ. The CDR3 region is CASSLDAWYEQYF. Written as DNA, the CDR3 is TGCGCCAGCAGCTTGGACGCTTGGTACGAGCAGTACTTC.

V and J are TRBV9 and TRBJ1-2; D is undetermined. V was cut by 0 bases and J by 0 bases, with 3 bases left in between. This CDR3 region has 13 residues. Germline CDR1 is SGDLS and CDR2 is YYNGEE. The CDR3 DNA sequence: TGTGCCAGCAGCGTAGTAGCTAACTATGGCTACACCTTC. Translation: CASSVVANYGYTF.

The chain uses TRBV13 and TRBJ1-3, with 7 bases identical to TRBD1. Germline V lookup: CDR1 PRHDT, CDR2 FYEKMQ (reference sequence). The CDR3 totals 16 residues. The V gene end was trimmed by 0 bases and the J gene end by 1 base; junction bases not matched to a gene: 3. The CDR3 here is CASSLGTTGSGNTIYF. The DNA of the CDR3 is TGTGCCAGCAGCTTAGGCACGACAGGGTCTGGAAACACCATATATTTT.

V usage is TRBV5-1 and J usage is TRBJ2-7; the match to TRBD1 covers 11 bases. The germline CDR1 and CDR2 sequences are SGHRS and YFSETQ. J was trimmed by 4 bases and V by 4 bases; bases with no gene match: 16. The CDR3 extends over 18 amino acids. CDR3 sequence: CASSIPGTGGAWSYEQYF. The CDR3 DNA sequence: TGCGCCAGCAGCATTCCCGGGACAGGGGGTGCGTGGTCTTACGAGCAGTACTTC.

This clone was detected only a few times. The chain has TRBV29-1 and TRBJ2-7, with D possibly called TRBD1 or TRBD2 (6 bases each). Germline loops: CDR1 SQVTM, CDR2 ANQGSEA. The ends were cut back, 1 base at V and 4 bases at J, with 11 bases in the middle. CDR3 length: 13 residues. The CDR3 loop reads CSVEVGGGYEQYF. The DNA of the CDR3 is TGCAGCGTTGAAGTCGGAGGGGGTTACGAGCAGTACTTC.

A few counts support this clone. This chain connects TRBV30 to TRBJ1-6, with 9 nucleotides matching TRBD1. This CDR3 is 16 amino acids long. After removal of 0 bases from V and 7 bases from J, the junction contained 7 bases not matched to a gene. Looked up from germline, CDR1 is GTSNPN and CDR2 is SVGIG (reference sequence). The CDR3 loop reads CAWSVLGTGTNSPLHF. The CDR3 bases are TGTGCCTGGAGTGTTCTAGGGACAGGGACCAATTCACCCCTCCACTTT.

In this sample, this clone turned up a few times. The chain has TRBV19 and TRBJ2-1; 9 bases line up with TRBD2. CDR1 and CDR2 from the germline V gene are LNHDA and SQIVND (reference sequence). The CDR3 is 14 amino acids. V dropped 8 bases and J dropped 4; count of bases not matched to a gene: 6. CDR3 bases: TGTGCCAGTGATAGCGGGGGAGTATACAATGAGCAGTTCTTC. Protein: CASDSGGVYNEQFF.

The V call is TRBV10-2, the J call TRBJ2-5, with a possible D match to TRBD2 (6 bases). Germline CDR1 is WSHSY and CDR2 is SAAADI. The CDR3 has 17 residues. Trimming took 0 bases from V and 0 from J, leaving 14 bases between them. The CDR3 sequence: CASSESRSGWYQETQYF. CDR3 bases: TGCGCCAGCAGTGAGTCGAGGAGCGGGTGGTACCAAGAGACCCAGTACTTC.

J is TRBJ1-5 and V is TRBV27; D may be TRBD1 (5 bases). The V end was cut by 2 bases, the J end by 3 bases, with 8 bases between. Per the germline V gene, CDR1 is MNHEY and CDR2 is SMNVEV (reference sequence). This CDR3 has 14 amino acids. CDR3 amino acids: CASSLGAPNQPQHF. Written as DNA, the CDR3 is TGTGCCAGCAGTTTAGGGGCTCCCAATCAGCCCCAGCATTTT.

CDR3 sequence reads: CASSLSGRFANTGELFF. The CDR3 region has the DNA TGTGCCAGCAGTTTATCGGGTCGTTTCGCGAACACCGGGGAGCTGTTTTTT. The chain is built from TRBV27 and TRBJ2-2; D ambiguous. This CDR3 contains 17 residues. Trimming left V 0 bases short and J 0 bases short, with 11 bases between. Germline CDR1 is MNHEY and CDR2 is SMNVEV (reference sequence).